These 10 T cell receptor beta chains originate from one sample sequenced in a study of blood T cell repertoires in COVID-19. Assay: immunoSEQ multiplex PCR; the TCRdb copy retains only in-frame clones and omits some. The sample yields 90,000 to 120,000 clones, less than 75% seen once. The sequencing input was peripheral blood. Source of these receptors: a woman aged 40 to 50 with acute or convalescent COVID-19.

The J gene is TRBJ1-1, the V gene TRBV3-1 (or the pseudogene TRBV3-2); D gene uncertain. Germline loops: CDR1 LGHDT, CDR2 YNNKEL (reference sequence). Trimming pared 0 bases from V and 10 bases from J, leaving 12 bases between. CDR3 size: 13 residues. This CDR3 is CASSQEGGSSAFF. CDR3 coding DNA: TGTGCCAGCAGCCAAGAAGGCGGAAGTTCAGCTTTCTTT.

The chain has TRBV20-1 and TRBJ1-2; 8 bases fit TRBD1. Looked up from germline, CDR1 is DFQATT and CDR2 is SNEGSKA (reference sequence). The CDR3 extends over 11 amino acids. CDR3 protein: CSTQGAWGYTF. CDR3 DNA: TGCAGCACGCAGGGGGCTTGGGGCTACACCTTC.

The chain has TRBV2 and TRBJ2-2; 7 nucleotides match TRBD1. The CDR3 length is 19 residues. The germline gives CDR1 SNHLY, CDR2 FYNNEI. V gave up 3 bases and J gave up 5 bases; unmatched junction bases: 18. The CDR3 DNA follows: TGTGCCAGCAGTGATCCCCTGACAGGGTCTAGTAAAGTGACCGGGGAGCTGTTTTTT. Protein product: CASSDPLTGSSKVTGELFF.

The J gene is TRBJ1-2, the V gene TRBV5-1, with 8 bases matching TRBD1. Germline CDR1 is SGHRS and CDR2 is YFSETQ. With 2 bases clipped from V and 3 bases from J, the junction kept 3 bases outside the gene matches. This CDR3 comprises 14 residues. CDR3: CASSFTQGDYGYTF. CDR3 DNA: TGCGCCAGCAGCTTTACACAGGGGGACTATGGCTACACCTTC.

V is TRBV5-5 and J is TRBJ2-5, with D possibly matching TRBD2 (8 bases). Deletions cut 4 bases from V and 4 bases from J, with 23 bases between. The germline CDR1 and CDR2 sequences are SGHKS and YYEKEE (reference sequence). The CDR3 covers 17 residues. The CDR3 sequence: CASSPGTAGVFSETQYF. CDR3 nucleotide sequence: TGTGCCAGCAGCCCGGGGACAGCGGGGGTTTTTTCAGAGACCCAGTACTTC.

This clone occurred once. The CDR3 reads CSAPGGMWQYF. The DNA for the CDR3 is TGCAGTGCCCCGGGGGGTATGTGGCAGTACTTC. The rearrangement links TRBV20-1 to TRBJ2-7, with TRBD2 matching 7 bases. The CDR3 totals 11 residues. J gave up 9 bases and V 6 bases, and 8 bases lay outside the gene matches. The V gene's germline CDR1 is DFQATT and CDR2 SNEGSKA (reference sequence).

This chain uses TRBV28 with TRBJ2-7, with D perhaps TRBD1 (6 bases). Trimming removed 3 bases from V and 0 bases from J, with 12 bases in between. In germline, CDR1 is MDHEN, CDR2 SYDVKM. This CDR3 is built from 15 residues. CDR3 sequence: CASSFGGLSSYEQYF. CDR3 DNA sequence: TGTGCCAGCAGTTTTGGGGGCCTGAGCTCCTACGAGCAGTACTTC.

The table lists this clone with a count of one. V is TRBV6-2 or TRBV6-3 and J is TRBJ1-2; D remains ambiguous. Germline values: CDR1 MNHEY, CDR2 SVGEGT. This CDR3 spans 18 amino acids. Trimming shortened V by 5 bases and J by 2 bases, and 24 bases separated the two germline ends. The CDR3, as DNA: TGTGCCAGCAGTCGCCAGTACCCCAAACAGAACGTAAACTATGGCTACACCTTC. Translation gives CASSRQYPKQNVNYGYTF.

V usage is TRBV7-2 and J usage is TRBJ2-5; maybe TRBD1 (6 bases). This CDR3 region has 15 residues. V shed 2 bases and J shed 7 bases, with 17 bases lying between them. The germline V gene encodes CDR1 SGHTA and CDR2 FQGNSA. In nucleotides, the CDR3 is TGTGCCAGCAGCTTATCTACAGGGCAGGTTGCGACCCAGTACTTC. It specifies CASSLSTGQVATQYF.

The chain links TRBV7-2 to TRBJ1-2; TRBD1 agrees at 11 bases. The CDR3 is 16 amino acids. Germline-derived CDR1 and CDR2 are SGHTA and FQGNSA. J was trimmed by 2 bases and V by 5 bases; bases with no gene match: 7. The CDR3 loop reads CASSAPGQGGNYGYTF. CDR3 DNA sequence: TGTGCCAGCAGCGCCCCGGGACAGGGGGGCAACTATGGCTACACCTTC.